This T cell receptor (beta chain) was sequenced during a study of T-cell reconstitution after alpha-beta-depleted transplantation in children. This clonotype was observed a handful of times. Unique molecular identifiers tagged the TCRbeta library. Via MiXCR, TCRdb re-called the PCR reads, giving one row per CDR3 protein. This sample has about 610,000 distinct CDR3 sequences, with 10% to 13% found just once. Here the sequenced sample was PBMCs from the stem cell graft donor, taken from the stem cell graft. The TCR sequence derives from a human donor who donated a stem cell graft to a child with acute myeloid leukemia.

The CDR3 DNA follows: TGTGCCACCAGCAGAGATCAACTAGCGGGAGGTGATGAGCAGTTCTTC. It yields the protein CATSRDQLAGGDEQFF. V is TRBV15 and J is TRBJ2-1; 12 bases match TRBD2. The CDR3 is 16 amino acids. Trimming cost V 0 bases and J 8 bases; bases outside gene matches: 5. From germline, CDR1 is LNHNV and CDR2 YYDKDF (reference sequence).